The 29 T cell receptor beta chains below were found in one sample sequenced in a study of breast tumors, draining lymph nodes, adjacent tissues. TCRdb used MiXCR to reprocess the multiplex PCR reads, holding one entry per CDR3 protein. The profile shows 200,000 to 250,000 distinct CDR3 sequences, under 40% of them singletons. Axillary draining lymph nodes of breast cancer patients supplied the node samples. Sequencing input: axillary lymph node tissue. The origin of the receptors is a female donor with breast cancer. Some clones in this sample may be carry-over from other donors' samples.

This clonotype was seen ten or more times. The chain links TRBV7-9 to TRBJ1-2; TRBD1 matches 8 bases. The germline CDR1 and CDR2 sequences are SEHNR and FQNEAQ (reference sequence). V gave up 5 bases and J gave up 5 bases; unmatched junction bases: 7. The CDR3 is 14 amino acids. CDR3 protein: CASSPGTGSYGYTF. In DNA form, the CDR3 reads TGTGCCAGCAGCCCCGGGACAGGCTCGTATGGCTACACCTTC.

The rearrangement uses TRBV7-9 and TRBJ2-6; a possible D gene is TRBD1 (5 bases). The CDR3 is 16 amino acids. CDR1 is SEHNR, CDR2 FQNEAQ, per germline (reference sequence). V was clipped by 5 bases and J by 0 bases, with 11 bases between them. CDR3 bases: TGTGCCAGCAGCGTTGTACAGGCCTCTGGGGCCAACGTCCTGACTTTC. This gives the protein CASSVVQASGANVLTF.

This clonotype was observed at least ten times. The CDR3 protein is CASSYLAGGPAEQYF. The CDR3, as DNA: TGTGCCAGCAGCTACCTAGCGGGGGGGCCGGCCGAGCAGTACTTC. This rearrangement joins TRBV7-2 to TRBJ2-7, with TRBD2 identical over 12 bases. This CDR3 comprises 15 residues. Germline V gene sequence: CDR1 SGHTA, CDR2 FQGNSA. Trimming at V came to 4 bases and at J to 6 bases, leaving 7 bases not matched to a gene. Using reference TRBV7-2 and TRBJ2-7 for the parts outside the CDR3, the full variable domain is GAGVSQSPSNKVTEKGKDVELRCDPISGHTALYWYRQSLGQGLEFLIYFQGNSAPDKSGLPSDRFSAERTGGSVSTLTIQRTQQEDSAVYLCASSYLAGGPAEQYFGPGTRLTVT.

A note on this clonotype: A junction boundary mismatches the germline segment, possibly from a read error. The CDR3 DNA follows: TGTGCCAGCAGCTTGGGGGGGACAGCAACTCCTAACTATGGCTGCACCTTC. Translated: CASSLGGTATPNYGCTF. The chain couples TRBV7-2 to TRBJ1-2; TRBD1 matches 7 bases. Looked up from germline, CDR1 is SGHTA and CDR2 is FQGNSA. The CDR3 runs 17 residues.

This rearrangement joins TRBV12-3 or TRBV12-4 to TRBJ2-2; maybe TRBD2 (7 bases). The CDR3 consists of 16 residues. Deletions cut 8 bases from V and 0 bases from J, with 16 bases between. DNA of the CDR3: TGTGCCAGCTTTTACCGGGGGGCTACGAACACCGGGGAGCTGTTTTTT. It encodes CASFYRGATNTGELFF.

At least ten counts were recorded for this clonotype. The V gene is TRBV6-6, the J gene TRBJ1-2; TRBD1 matches at 7 bases. Germline loops: CDR1 MNHNY, CDR2 SVGAGI (reference sequence). The CDR3 has 13 residues. The trim removed 4 bases at V and 7 bases at J, leaving 6 bases unmatched. CDR3 coding DNA: TGTGCCAGCAGTTTAACAGGGGTTCGTGGCTACACCTTC. Protein product: CASSLTGVRGYTF.

There are many counts of this clonotype. The V gene is TRBV24-1, the J gene TRBJ2-6; TRBD2 is a possible D gene (7 bases). The V end was cut by 7 bases, the J end by 0 bases, with 15 bases between. Germline V gene data show CDR1 as KGHDR and CDR2 as SFDVKD. The CDR3 spans 17 residues. CDR3 amino acids: CATREGGATSGANVLTF. The CDR3, as DNA: TGTGCCACCAGAGAAGGGGGGGCGACCTCTGGGGCCAACGTCCTGACTTTC.

Note on this clonotype: A read error may be the cause here, since a much bigger clone is one base away. The chain has TRBV6-6 and TRBJ2-1, with no clear D. Germline CDR1 is MNHNY and CDR2 is SVGAGI (reference sequence). V lost 5 bases and J lost 8, with 10 bases in between. The CDR3 runs to 12 residues. As DNA, the CDR3 is TGTGCCAGCAGTCACGGTGGCGATGAGCAGTTCTTC. It yields the protein CASSHGGDEQFF.

Details on this clonotype: A much larger clonotype is one base distant, so this may be a read error. The rearrangement uses TRBV11-2 and TRBJ2-1; 8 nucleotides align to TRBD2. Germline trimming cut 2 bases from V and 15 bases from J; bases unmatched to any gene: 9. This CDR3 region has 13 residues. Germline CDR1 reads SGHAT; CDR2 reads FQNNGV. The DNA of the CDR3 is TGTGCCAGCAGCTTATCACTAGCGGAAGTGGTGTTCTTC. It yields the protein CASSLSLAEVVFF.

This rearrangement joins TRBV2 to TRBJ1-2, with D possibly matching TRBD1 (5 bases). V lost 11 bases and J 4 bases, leaving 17 bases between the germline ends. Germline V gene sequence: CDR1 SNHLY, CDR2 FYNNEI. There are 13 residues in the CDR3. CDR3 nucleotides: TGTGCCGGCATGAAAGAAGGGGTCTATGGCTACACCTTC. Encoded protein: CAGMKEGVYGYTF.

This clonotype was observed many times. The CDR3 is CSARLAGGPYEQYF. In DNA, the CDR3 is TGCAGTGCGCGGCTAGCGGGAGGGCCCTACGAGCAGTACTTC. This chain joins TRBV20-1 and TRBJ2-7, with 12 bases that match TRBD2. The CDR3 is 14 residues long. The V segment lost 6 bases and the J segment 2 bases; nucleotides outside the gene matches: 5. Per germline, CDR1 DFQATT and CDR2 SNEGSKA (reference sequence).

This rearrangement joins TRBV19 to TRBJ2-1; no firm D call. Trimming shortened V by 5 bases and J by 7 bases, and 18 bases separated the two germline ends. Germline V lookup: CDR1 LNHDA, CDR2 SQIVND (reference sequence). The CDR3 has 15 residues. CDR3 sequence: CASSPSSAWRNEQFF. As DNA, the CDR3 is TGTGCCAGTAGTCCCTCAAGCGCCTGGCGGAATGAGCAGTTCTTC.

This clonotype was recorded only once. Germline and junction disagree at one end, which may indicate a read error. The CDR3 loop is CSARRSGLHNEPQHF. DNA of the CDR3: TGCAGTGCTAGGCGGAGCGGGCTCCACAATGAGCCCCAGCATTTT. The chain uses TRBV20-1 and TRBJ1-5; D gene unclear. Germline values: CDR1 DFQATT, CDR2 SNEGSKA (reference sequence). The CDR3 extends over 15 amino acids.

This clonotype appeared many times. The rearrangement uses TRBV7-2 and TRBJ2-1; weak D call: TRBD1 (5 bases). The germline V gene has CDR1 SGHTA and CDR2 FQGNSA. There are 15 residues in the CDR3. V was trimmed by 1 base and J by 0 bases, leaving 7 bases between them. Here the CDR3 reads CASSLDRSSYNEQFF. CDR3 nucleotides: TGTGCCAGCAGCTTAGACAGGAGCTCCTACAATGAGCAGTTCTTC. The variable domain in full, completed from reference TRBV7-2 and TRBJ2-1, reads GAGVSQSPSNKVTEKGKDVELRCDPISGHTALYWYRQSLGQGLEFLIYFQGNSAPDKSGLPSDRFSAERTGGSVSTLTIQRTQQEDSAVYLCASSLDRSSYNEQFFGPGTRLTVL.

The table lists this clonotype with many counts. This chain uses TRBV7-9 with TRBJ2-3; D not certain. V lost 5 bases, J lost 2 bases, and 14 bases lay in between. CDR1 is SEHNR, CDR2 FQNEAQ, per germline (reference sequence). The CDR3 runs 15 residues. CDR3 residues: CASSLGSRPTDTQYF. CDR3 DNA: TGTGCCAGCAGCCTCGGTAGCCGGCCCACAGATACGCAGTATTTT.

The rearrangement joins TRBV18 to TRBJ2-6, with 8 nucleotides matching TRBD1. In germline, CDR1 is KGHSH, CDR2 LQKENI. Trimming took 6 bases from V and 4 from J; bases not matched to a gene: 14. The CDR3 sequence is 18 residues long. CDR3 region: CASSDSRQGSTGANVLTF. CDR3 coding DNA: TGTGCCAGCTCCGACTCTCGACAGGGGTCGACCGGGGCCAACGTCCTGACTTTC.

This clonotype turned up a few times. The chain uses TRBV15 and TRBJ2-3, with TRBD2 identical over 14 bases. The CDR3 is made up of 18 amino acids. The trim removed 2 bases at V and 0 bases at J, leaving 4 bases unmatched. CDR1 and CDR2 (germline): LNHNV, YYDKDF (reference sequence). In DNA, the CDR3 is TGTGCCACCAGCAGACAGACTAGCGGGGGGGCGAGCACAGATACGCAGTATTTT. Protein sequence: CATSRQTSGGASTDTQYF.

This clonotype has ten or more counts. The genes are TRBV5-1 and TRBJ2-7, with D perhaps TRBD2 (6 bases). V was cut by 5 bases and J by 2 bases, with 11 bases left in between. CDR3 length: 13 residues. Germline lookup yields CDR1 SGHRS and CDR2 YFSETQ. In DNA, the CDR3 is TGCGCCAGCAGTCGGGACTGGCCCTACGAGCAGTACTTC. Amino acid sequence: CASSRDWPYEQYF.

Comment on this clonotype: Being one base from a much bigger clone, this may be a read error. The rearrangement uses TRBV6-1 and TRBJ2-3; 9 nucleotides match TRBD2. The CDR3 consists of 16 residues. The junction had 6 bases not matched to a gene; V was cut back by 4 bases and J by 1 base. Germline V CDR1 and CDR2: MNHNS, SASEGT. CDR3 protein: CASSAGTSRRTDTQYF. As DNA, the CDR3 is TGTGCCAGCAGTGCCGGGACTAGCCGACGCACAGATACGCAGTATTTT.

This clonotype was counted ten times or more. The chain is built from TRBV11-2 and TRBJ1-4; a weak D match, TRBD1 (5 bases). Germline CDR1 and CDR2: SGHAT and FQNNGV. The CDR3 spans 15 residues. Deletions cut 1 base from V and 5 bases from J, with 11 bases between. CDR3 sequence (DNA): TGTGCCAGCAGCTTAGGGGGTGGGGCCAATGAAAAACTGTTTTTT. Encoded protein: CASSLGGGANEKLFF.

J is TRBJ2-2 and V is TRBV24-1; D gene uncertain. V was trimmed by 12 bases and J by 8 bases, leaving 12 bases between them. The CDR3 spans 11 residues. The germline V gene encodes CDR1 KGHDR and CDR2 SFDVKD. The CDR3 nucleotides are TGTGCCGCCTTGTTGACAGGGGAGCTGTTTTTT. Residues: CAALLTGELFF.

The V gene is TRBV11-2, the J gene TRBJ2-3, with a possible D match to TRBD2 (6 bases). This CDR3 comprises 14 residues. Looked up from germline, CDR1 is SGHAT and CDR2 is FQNNGV. Trimming shortened V by 6 bases and J by 4 bases, and 14 bases separated the two germline ends. For the CDR3, the DNA is TGTGCCAGCAGACCAACCGGGGGTTCAGATACGCAGTATTTT. It encodes CASRPTGGSDTQYF.

The sample holds one count of this clonotype. J is TRBJ2-1 and V is TRBV29-1; D might be TRBD2 (6 bases). Germline CDR1 SQVTM, CDR2 ANQGSEA. There are 12 residues in the CDR3. The V end lost 7 bases, the J end lost 12 bases, and 19 bases lay between the germline ends. The DNA of the CDR3 is TGCAGCGCCATGGGGGGTGGGGATACGCAGTTCTTC. Protein sequence: CSAMGGGDTQFF.

This clonotype has a count of ten or more. This chain uses TRBV10-3 with TRBJ1-3; D is uncertain. Trimming took 0 bases from V and 4 from J, leaving 10 bases between them. Germline V lookup: CDR1 ENHRY, CDR2 SYGVKD. The CDR3 extends over 15 amino acids. Here the CDR3 reads CAISESRGYGNTIYF. For the CDR3, the DNA is TGTGCCATCAGTGAGTCTAGAGGTTACGGAAACACCATATATTTT.

Ten or more counts support this clonotype. The chain joins TRBV15 to TRBJ1-2; a possible D gene is TRBD1 (6 bases). V lost 5 bases and J lost 3, with 19 bases in between. Germline V lookup: CDR1 LNHNV, CDR2 YYDKDF (reference sequence). This CDR3 is built from 16 residues. CDR3 bases: TGTGCCACCAGCTTATCACAGGGAAGCGGGGACTATGGCTACACCTTC. This sequence encodes CATSLSQGSGDYGYTF.

As concerns this clonotype: At one boundary the junction diverges from the germline segment, which might be a read error. This chain links TRBV2 with TRBJ2-2; weak D call: TRBD1 (6 bases). This CDR3 region has 11 residues. Per the germline V gene, CDR1 is SNHLY and CDR2 is FYNNEI. CDR3 sequence (DNA): TGTGCCAGCAGTACCGGGACAAATCTCAATTTT. Its protein is CASSTGTNLNF. The full variable domain, rest sourced from reference TRBV2 and TRBJ2-2, is EPEVTQTPSHQVTQMGQEVILRCVPISNHLYFYWYRQILGQKVEFLVSFYNNEISEKSEIFDDQFSVERPDGSNFTLKIRSTKLEDSAMYFCASSTGTNLNFGEGSRLTVL.

The chain carries TRBV15 and TRBJ2-7; no definite D call. The germline V gene encodes CDR1 LNHNV and CDR2 YYDKDF (reference sequence). This CDR3 is built from 18 residues. Trimming cost V 0 bases and J 4 bases, with 22 bases left between them. The CDR3 bases are TGTGCCACCAGCAGAGAAAGAGGCAGCCCGAAGATTAGATACGAGCAGTACTTC. Amino acids: CATSRERGSPKIRYEQYF.

The chain couples TRBV24-1 to TRBJ2-3; no clear D gene. Germline loops: CDR1 KGHDR, CDR2 SFDVKD. The germline V and J ends were trimmed by 9 bases and 2 bases, with 14 bases remaining between them. CDR3 length equals 14 residues. The CDR3 sequence is CATGDSYPTDTQYF. CDR3 nucleotide sequence: TGTGCCACCGGAGACTCCTATCCCACAGATACGCAGTATTTT.

This clonotype was recorded at least ten times. J is TRBJ2-3 and V is TRBV7-3; D not resolved. The V end was cut by 5 bases, the J end by 0 bases, with 18 bases between. The CDR3 extends over 17 amino acids. The V gene's germline CDR1 is SGHTA and CDR2 FQGTGA. DNA of the CDR3: TGTGCCAGCAGCATAATGGGGTGTAGAGCTAGCACAGATACGCAGTATTTT. Translation: CASSIMGCRASTDTQYF.